These T cell receptor beta chains were read from a single sample in a study of cytotoxic CD8 clonotypes in ibrutinib-treated CLL. Here immunoSEQ multiplex PCR was the method, and the copy in TCRdb shows in-frame clones only, minus some. Of roughly 250,000 clones listed, 70% were seen once; the top ten hold approximately 15%. The sample consisted of PBMCs, taken after 24 months of ibrutinib treatment. These receptors were taken from a human donor with chronic lymphocytic leukemia. Both conserved end residues are part of each CDR3. A D gene is named only where the DNA matches it firmly. The size entry is marked missing in some rows and otherwise reads once, few, many or a size class.

>NA|TRBV28|TRBD1|TRBJ1-5
TGTGCCAGCACCCTCGAGACAGGGGGCAGTGGCAATCAGCCCCAGCATTTT
CASTLETGGSGNQPQHF
>few|TRBV28|NA|TRBJ1-1
TGTGCCAGCAGCCTTGACAGCCTGAACACTGAAGCTTTCTTT
CASSLDSLNTEAFF
>NA|TRBV2|TRBD2|TRBJ2-7
TGTGCCAGCGGGAGATCCGAACTAGCGGGTGTCTACGAGCAGTACTTC
CASGRSELAGVYEQYF
>NA|TRBV29-1|TRBD1|TRBJ1-2
TGCAGCGTTCCTTCTGGTTGGGACAGGGGAAACTATGGCTACACCTTC
CSVPSGWDRGNYGYTF
>NA|TRBV9|TRBD1|TRBJ1-3
TGTGCCAGCAGCGATCCAAGGACAGGGGCAGAGGAAAACACCATATATTTT
CASSDPRTGAEENTIYF
>NA|TRBV6-5|TRBD1|TRBJ1-1
TGTGCCGCACTTCCCATGACAGGGGAGAACACTGAAGCTTTCTTT
CAALPMTGENTEAFF
>NA|TRBV27|NA|TRBJ2-1
TGTGCCAGCAGTTTAATTCCGGGAAAAGATGAGCAGTTCTTC
CASSLIPGKDEQFF
>NA|TRBV28|TRBD1|TRBJ2-7
TGTGTCTGCGGGACAGGGACCTACGAGCAGTACTTC
CVCGTGTYEQYF
>NA|TRBV27|NA|TRBJ2-1
TGTGCCAGCAGTTTTTTTAGCGTTAGATTCAATGAGCAGTTCTTC
CASSFFSVRFNEQFF
>NA|TRBV7-2|NA|TRBJ1-3
TGTGCCAGCAGCTTAGGTTTCGGAAACACCATATATTTT
CASSLGFGNTIYF
>NA|TRBV28|TRBD1|TRBJ1-4
TGTGCCAGCAGCCCTGGGACAGGGCGTAATGAAAAACTGTTTTTT
CASSPGTGRNEKLFF
>NA|TRBV2|NA|TRBJ1-2
TGTGCCAGCATTGGCCCGGGGGGCTACACCTTC
CASIGPGGYTF
>NA|TRBV29-1|NA|TRBJ2-1
TGCAGCGCGGCGGGCGGGACCTACAATGAGCAGTTCTTC
CSAAGGTYNEQFF
>NA|TRBV12-5|NA|TRBJ1-3
TGTGCTAGTGGACCAGGGGATATACGGAACACCATATATTTT
CASGPGDIRNTIYF
>NA|TRBV7-9|NA|TRBJ2-1
TGTGCCAGCAGCCCCCACACAGGGAAACCCTACAATGAGCAGTTCTTC
CASSPHTGKPYNEQFF
>NA|TRBV5-6|NA|TRBJ1-5
TGTGCCAGCAGCTTATCTCGGGGCATTAATAGCAATCAGCCCCAGCATTTT
CASSLSRGINSNQPQHF
>NA|TRBV6-5|NA|TRBJ2-3
TGTGCCAGCAGCGGCCCCGGGGGACGCACAGATACGCAGTATTTT
CASSGPGGRTDTQYF
>NA|TRBV6-5|NA|TRBJ1-5
TGTGCCAGCAGTTACAGGGATTATAGCAATCAGCCCCAGCATTTT
CASSYRDYSNQPQHF
>few|TRBV5-1|TRBD2|TRBJ2-5
TGCGCCAGCAGCTTAACTATGTCGGGGGGAGTCTCCGGAGAGACCCAGTACTTC
CASSLTMSGGVSGETQYF
>NA|TRBV19|TRBD1|TRBJ2-4
TGTGCCAGTAGTCCTGGGACAGGACGGCCGAACATTCAGTACTTC
CASSPGTGRPNIQYF
>once|TRBV7-8|TRBD2|TRBJ2-7
TGTGCCTCCGGGGGGGCAGCCTACGAGCAGTACTTC
CASGGAAYEQYF
>NA|TRBV28|NA|TRBJ2-4
TGTGCCAGCAGTTTCTGGGGACTTGTCAACATTCAGTACTTC
CASSFWGLVNIQYF
>NA|TRBV11-2|TRBD2|TRBJ2-1
TGTGCCAGCAGCTTGGGGGGGACTAGCGGAAACCTTAACAATGAGCAGTTCTTC
CASSLGGTSGNLNNEQFF
>NA|TRBV9|NA|TRBJ2-5
TGTGCCAGCAGCGTAGATGAACCTCCACAAGAGACCCAGTACTTC
CASSVDEPPQETQYF
>NA|TRBV10-3|NA|TRBJ1-5
TGTGCCATCAGTGGTCGGGGTGGCAATCAGCCCCAGCATTTT
CAISGRGGNQPQHF
>few|TRBV4-3|NA|TRBJ1-5
TGCGCCAGCAGCCTTTCGTATGACGGAGGACAGCCCCAGCATTTT
CASSLSYDGGQPQHF
>NA|TRBV6-5|NA|TRBJ2-7
TGTGCCAGCAGTTACTCCCGGGGAGGCCCATTCTACGAGCAGTACTTC
CASSYSRGGPFYEQYF